This TCR beta chain derives from a study of beta chain features in type 1 diabetes. The overall study: Across all samples, roughly 98,000,000 sorted cells were examined. Study-wide findings and caveats: Short templates might get an advantage during PCR, and this would be equal in patients and controls. Significant though moderate, a shortening of TCRB CDR3s appeared in all four CD4+ subsets of Type 1 diabetes patients.

Trimming cost V 6 bases and J 7 bases; bases outside gene matches: 8. Germline values: CDR1 KGHSH, CDR2 LQKENI. This CDR3 region has 14 residues. This clone was counted a few times. Its target is unknown. Within the sample, other DNA sequences also encode this same CDR3. Approximately 110 mL of blood, on average, came from one heparinised draw per donor. Expressed TCRB transcripts were sequenced because the entire RNA isolate underwent reverse transcription. Naive, central memory and regulatory T cell samples came to a mean of approximately 4 million reads. Method: immunoSEQ multiplex PCR; TCRdb's copy keeps in-frame clones and lacks some. The sample yields 130,000 or so clones, roughly 10% seen once.

The chain carries TRBV18 and TRBJ1-5, with 8 bases fitting TRBD1. The source material was central memory CD4+ T cells from blood. This receptor was identified in a man under 40 with type 1 diabetes. CDR3 bases: TGTGCCAGCTCCGGGCAGGGGGCCGACCAGCCCCAGCATTTT. This translates into CASSGQGADQPQHF.